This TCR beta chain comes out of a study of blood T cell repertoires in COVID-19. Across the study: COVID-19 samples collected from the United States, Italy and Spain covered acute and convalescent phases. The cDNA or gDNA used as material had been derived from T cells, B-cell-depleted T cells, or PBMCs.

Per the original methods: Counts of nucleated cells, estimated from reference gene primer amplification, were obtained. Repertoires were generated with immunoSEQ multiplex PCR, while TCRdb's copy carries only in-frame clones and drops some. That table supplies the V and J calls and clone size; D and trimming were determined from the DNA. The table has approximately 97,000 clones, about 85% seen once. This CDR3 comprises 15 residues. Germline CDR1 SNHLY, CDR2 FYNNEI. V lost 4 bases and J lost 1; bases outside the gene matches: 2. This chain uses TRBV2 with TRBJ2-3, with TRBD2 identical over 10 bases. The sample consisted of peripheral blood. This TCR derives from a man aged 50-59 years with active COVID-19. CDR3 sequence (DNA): TGTGCCAGCAGTGCCCTAGCGGGGGGCACAGATACGCAGTATTTT. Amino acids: CASSALAGGTDTQYF. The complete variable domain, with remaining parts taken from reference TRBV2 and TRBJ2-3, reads EPEVTQTPSHQVTQMGQEVILRCVPISNHLYFYWYRQILGQKVEFLVSFYNNEISEKSEIFDDQFSVERPDGSNFTLKIRSTKLEDSAMYFCASSALAGGTDTQYFGPGTRLTVL.